This TCR beta chain was observed in a study of OX40 agonist ivuxolimab in advanced cancers. Study-wide background: Three individuals attained partial responses, comprising one hepatocellular carcinoma case and two cutaneous melanoma cases.

The protocol was immunoSEQ multiplex PCR, while the TCRdb copy is restricted to in-frame clones and leaves out a portion. The sample yields some 95,000 clones, roughly nine tenths seen once. The CDR3 runs to 11 residues. Between the trimmed V and J ends, which lost 3 bases and 6 bases, there was a span of 5 bases. The germline gives CDR1 MDHEN, CDR2 SYDVKM. The chain combines TRBV28 with TRBJ1-2, with no clear D. Sample: CD4+ or CD8+ T cells sorted from blood, taken in a trial of the OX40 agonist ivuxolimab. This receptor was identified in an adult with an advanced solid tumor such as melanoma, head and neck, liver or kidney cancer. The CDR3, as DNA: TGTGCCAGCAGTTTTCGGAATGGCTACACCTTC. This codes for CASSFRNGYTF.